One sample yielded the 7 T cell receptor beta chains listed below, sequenced in a study of blood T cell repertoires in COVID-19. Only in-frame clones appear in the TCRdb table, and some are missing; sequencing was by immunoSEQ multiplex PCR. Of about 250,000 clones in the sample, around four fifths were seen once. What was sequenced was peripheral blood. These receptors came from a woman aged 55-75 years with active or convalescent COVID-19.

The chain joins TRBV3-1 (or the pseudogene TRBV3-2) to TRBJ2-3; TRBD1 agrees at 8 bases. V was pared by 1 base and J by 1 base, with 10 bases of the junction left unmatched. The CDR3 consists of 18 residues. CDR1 and CDR2 (germline): LGHDT, YNNKEL (reference sequence). CDR3 in DNA: TGTGCCAGCAGCCAAGCTGGGGAACAGACAGGGGGCACAGATACGCAGTATTTT. Protein product: CASSQAGEQTGGTDTQYF.

The gene calls are TRBV7-2 and TRBJ2-5, with a possible D match to TRBD2 (5 bases). With 5 bases removed from V and 5 bases from J, the gap between germline ends came to 12 bases. The CDR3 loop spans 13 amino acids. Germline values: CDR1 SGHTA, CDR2 FQGNSA. This CDR3 is CASSALREETQYF. DNA for the CDR3: TGTGCCAGCAGCGCGCTGAGGGAGGAGACCCAGTACTTC.

This clone came up a few times. The V call is TRBV7-9, the J call TRBJ1-1; possibly TRBD1 for D (6 bases). V dropped 5 bases and J dropped 6 bases, with 22 bases sitting between them. CDR1 and CDR2 from the germline V gene are SEHNR and FQNEAQ (reference sequence). The CDR3 covers 16 residues. The CDR3 reads CASSPGGGAMVAEAFF. The CDR3 DNA is TGTGCCAGCAGCCCGGGGGGCGGGGCGATGGTAGCTGAAGCTTTCTTT.

The rearrangement links TRBV2 to TRBJ2-1, with a tentative D call TRBD2 (7 bases). This CDR3 comprises 20 residues. V was clipped by 2 bases and J by 7 bases, with 30 bases between them. Germline V gene sequence: CDR1 SNHLY, CDR2 FYNNEI. CDR3 bases: TGTGCCAGCAGTGAATTCCGGCGTGCACGTGGGGGGGGCAGTGAAAATGAGCAGTTCTTC. As protein: CASSEFRRARGGGSENEQFF.

V usage is TRBV27 and J usage is TRBJ1-5, with TRBD1 matching 9 bases. The CDR3 covers 14 residues. V was clipped by 3 bases and J by 6 bases; unmatched bases: 3. Germline V gene data show CDR1 as MNHEY and CDR2 as SMNVEV (reference sequence). The DNA for the CDR3 is TGTGCCAGCAGTTTTACAGGGGGCACTCAGCCCCAGCATTTT. This codes for CASSFTGGTQPQHF.

This chain links TRBV11-1 with TRBJ2-1; 7 positions match TRBD1. The CDR3 is 14 residues long. Germline V gene data show CDR1 as SGHAT and CDR2 as FQDESV (reference sequence). The J segment lost 8 bases and the V segment lost 5 bases, leaving 9 bases of the junction unmatched. The CDR3 loop reads CASSARTGTDEQFF. Written as DNA, the CDR3 is TGTGCCAGCAGCGCTCGGACAGGTACGGATGAGCAGTTCTTC.

CDR3 protein: CATSDAGTEHDTQYF. CDR3 sequence (DNA): TGTGCCACCAGTGATGCCGGGACAGAGCATGATACGCAGTATTTT. The V gene is TRBV24-1, the J gene TRBJ2-3; 7 nucleotides align to TRBD1. The CDR3 loop spans 15 amino acids. Germline V gives CDR1 KGHDR, CDR2 SFDVKD. V was pared by 3 bases and J by 6 bases, with 8 bases of the junction left unmatched.